This record concerns one T cell receptor beta chain sequence. Source study methods: It was from reference gene primer amplification that nucleated cell counts were estimated. Clones were sequenced by immunoSEQ multiplex PCR, and TCRdb holds only the in-frame ones, with some missing. V and J calls and clone size come straight from that table; D and trimming were deduced from the DNA. The table lists 95,000 to 150,000 clones, approximately 83% of them singletons. CDR3 size: 12 residues. Germline V gene sequence: CDR1 SGHTA, CDR2 FQGNSA. Between the trimmed V and J ends, which lost 3 bases and 2 bases, there was a span of 4 bases. The data were obtained in a study of blood T cell repertoires in COVID-19. Looking at the study overall: Collection of acute and convalescent COVID-19 samples took place in the United States, Italy and Spain. Nucleic acid was either cDNA or gDNA, and it came from T cells, B-cell-depleted T cells, or PBMCs.

Sequenced input: peripheral blood. V is TRBV7-2 and J is TRBJ1-1; no clear D. The clonotype originates from an older woman with acute or convalescent COVID-19. CDR3 region: CASSFRNTEAFF. Here the CDR3 DNA reads TGTGCCAGCAGCTTCAGAAACACTGAAGCTTTCTTT.